These 28 T cell receptor beta chains share one sample of origin, sequenced in a study of T cell responses to AZD1222 COVID-19 vaccine. Here immunoSEQ multiplex PCR was the method, and the copy in TCRdb shows in-frame clones only, minus some. The sample holds 90,000 to 100,000 clones; around 84% are singletons and the top ten take 12% to 15%. The sequenced sample was peripheral blood, obtained 28 days after the second AZD1222 dose. These receptors all come from an adult who received the AZD1222 COVID-19 vaccine.

The chain employs TRBV3-1 (or the pseudogene TRBV3-2) and TRBJ1-1, with 7 positions matching TRBD1. CDR3 size: 14 residues. The V and J ends lost 6 bases and 4 bases, in that order; junction bases with no gene match: 8. Germline V CDR1 and CDR2: LGHDT, YNNKEL (reference sequence). The CDR3 region is CASSLGGSGTEAFF. DNA of the CDR3: TGTGCCAGCAGTTTAGGGGGCTCTGGCACTGAAGCTTTCTTT.

The rearrangement links TRBV5-1 to TRBJ1-2; 10 bases are a match to TRBD1. The V segment lost 0 bases and the J segment 8 bases; nucleotides outside the gene matches: 4. The CDR3 runs to 14 residues. Germline lookup yields CDR1 SGHRS and CDR2 YFSETQ. The CDR3 DNA follows: TGCGCCAGCAGCTTGGGACAGGGGGCGAGGGGCTACACCTTC. It specifies CASSLGQGARGYTF.

The chain has TRBV5-1 and TRBJ2-1; tentative D call: TRBD1 (6 bases). Trimming removed 7 bases at V and 0 bases at J, with 14 bases between. The CDR3 is 15 amino acids. The germline V gene encodes CDR1 SGHRS and CDR2 YFSETQ. CDR3: CASRAQGNSYNEQFF. CDR3 bases: TGCGCCAGCCGGGCGCAGGGGAACTCCTACAATGAGCAGTTCTTC.

This rearrangement joins TRBV2 to TRBJ1-1, with D possibly matching TRBD1 (6 bases). This CDR3 has 14 residues. Germline V CDR1 and CDR2: SNHLY, FYNNEI. The germline V and J ends were trimmed by 8 bases and 7 bases, with 20 bases remaining between them. CDR3 region: CASFRDILIHEAFF. Here the CDR3 DNA reads TGTGCCAGCTTCCGGGACATCTTAATCCATGAAGCTTTCTTT.

Only one count was recorded for this clone. This chain connects TRBV6-5 to TRBJ2-5; D is undetermined. Trimming cost V 7 bases and J 3 bases, with 12 bases left between them. Germline V gives CDR1 MNHEY, CDR2 SVGAGI. CDR3 size: 13 residues. The CDR3 region is CASTKSWEETQYF. The DNA of the CDR3 is TGTGCCAGCACTAAGTCGTGGGAAGAGACCCAGTACTTC.

V usage is TRBV19 and J usage is TRBJ2-7; possibly TRBD1 for D (5 bases). The CDR3 runs to 12 residues. With 6 bases removed from V and 5 bases from J, the gap between germline ends came to 11 bases. CDR1 and CDR2 from the germline V gene are LNHDA and SQIVND (reference sequence). This CDR3 reads CASSPKDNEQYF. The CDR3 nucleotides read TGTGCCAGTAGCCCCAAGGACAACGAGCAGTACTTC. Filled out from reference TRBV19 and TRBJ2-7, the complete variable domain reads DGGITQSPKYLFRKEGQNVTLSCEQNLNHDAMYWYRQDPGQGLRLIYYSQIVNDFQKGDIAEGYSVSREKKESFPLTVTSAQKNPTAFYLCASSPKDNEQYFGPGTRLTVT.

The chain links TRBV5-1 to TRBJ1-3; a weak D match, TRBD1 (5 bases). Germline lookup yields CDR1 SGHRS and CDR2 YFSETQ. CDR3 length: 15 amino acids. Trimming cost V 2 bases and J 0 bases, with 9 bases left between them. CDR3 nucleotide sequence: TGCGCCAGCAGCTTCTCAGGGCTCTCTGGAAACACCATATATTTT. It is translated as CASSFSGLSGNTIYF.

The chain uses TRBV5-6 and TRBJ1-5; D is uncertain. V shed 2 bases and J shed 4 bases, with 13 bases lying between them. The CDR3 extends over 15 amino acids. Germline assignment: CDR1 SGHDT and CDR2 YYEEEE. In DNA, the CDR3 is TGTGCCAGCAGCTTCGGGTGGAATCATAATCAGCCCCAGCATTTT. Translating it yields CASSFGWNHNQPQHF.

The V gene is TRBV12-3 or TRBV12-4, the J gene TRBJ1-1, with D unclear. Trimming cost V 7 bases and J 3 bases, with 12 bases left between them. This CDR3 is 13 amino acids long. The CDR3 sequence: CASTPSSDTEAFF. CDR3 coding DNA: TGTGCCAGCACCCCGTCATCGGACACTGAAGCTTTCTTT.

The V call is TRBV2, the J call TRBJ2-5; D uncertain. Germline values: CDR1 SNHLY, CDR2 FYNNEI. The CDR3 totals 14 residues. The V end was cut by 4 bases, the J end by 2 bases, with 11 bases between. The CDR3 is CASSGRAAQETQYF. In DNA, the CDR3 is TGTGCCAGCAGTGGAAGGGCAGCACAAGAGACCCAGTACTTC.

This clone has just one count. This sequence joins TRBV19 and TRBJ2-5; weak D call: TRBD2 (6 bases). In germline, CDR1 is LNHDA, CDR2 SQIVND (reference sequence). V gave up 1 base and J gave up 0 bases, with 15 bases separating them. The CDR3 covers 17 residues. The CDR3 spells CASSIGRRGRYQETQYF. DNA for the CDR3: TGTGCCAGTAGTATAGGACGGCGGGGCCGGTACCAAGAGACCCAGTACTTC.

The CDR3 DNA follows: TGTGCCACCAGGCAGGGGGGCCTCTCCTACGAGCAGTACTTC. Protein sequence: CATRQGGLSYEQYF. The chain combines TRBV19 with TRBJ2-7, with a weak D call TRBD1 (7 bases). Trimming left V 10 bases short and J 0 bases short, with 16 bases between. Germline loops: CDR1 LNHDA, CDR2 SQIVND (reference sequence). The CDR3 loop spans 14 amino acids.

The rearrangement joins TRBV4-3 to TRBJ2-1; 12 nucleotides match TRBD2. V was clipped by 0 bases and J by 8 bases; unmatched bases: 8. Germline-derived CDR1 and CDR2 are LGHNA and YSLEER. The CDR3 is 17 residues long. The CDR3 is CASSQDPSGRAIDEQFF. The CDR3 DNA sequence: TGCGCCAGCAGCCAAGATCCTAGCGGGAGGGCCATCGATGAGCAGTTCTTC.

The chain recombines TRBV5-6 with TRBJ2-7; 7 bases line up with TRBD1. Germline V lookup: CDR1 SGHDT, CDR2 YYEEEE. The CDR3 runs to 13 residues. V gave up 2 bases and J gave up 4 bases; unmatched junction bases: 3. The CDR3 DNA is TGTGCCAGCAGCTTCGACAGGGTGTACGAGCAGTACTTC. Amino acid sequence: CASSFDRVYEQYF. The full variable domain, with the rest looked up from reference TRBV5-6 and TRBJ2-7, is DAGVTQSPTHLIKTRGQQVTLRCSPKSGHDTVSWYQQALGQGPQFIFQYYEEEERQRGNFPDRFSGHQFPNYSSELNVNALLLGDSALYLCASSFDRVYEQYFGPGTRLTVT.

This sequence joins TRBV12-3 or TRBV12-4 and TRBJ2-7; D call uncertain. V was trimmed by 2 bases and J by 3 bases, leaving 5 bases between them. The CDR3 is made up of 12 amino acids. The CDR3 coding sequence is TGTGCCAGCAGTTTATCGGGCTACGAGCAGTACTTC. Translating it yields CASSLSGYEQYF.

The V call is TRBV6-2 or TRBV6-3, the J call TRBJ1-1; D is ambiguous. With 2 bases removed from V and 13 bases from J, the gap between germline ends came to 11 bases. This CDR3 spans 11 amino acids. Germline lookup yields CDR1 MNHEY and CDR2 SVGEGT. The CDR3 is CASSYRDIVFF. The CDR3 nucleotides are TGTGCCAGCAGTTACCGAGACATCGTTTTCTTT.

The chain recombines TRBV20-1 with TRBJ1-1, with D possibly being TRBD1 (5 bases). The germline V and J ends were trimmed by 2 bases and 6 bases, with 7 bases remaining between them. Germline values: CDR1 DFQATT, CDR2 SNEGSKA (reference sequence). The CDR3 loop spans 11 amino acids. CDR3 loop: CSARWGAEAFF. The CDR3 DNA sequence: TGCAGTGCTAGATGGGGGGCTGAAGCTTTCTTT.

This clone has more than one count but fewer than ten. The rearrangement links TRBV23-1 to TRBJ2-3; tentatively, D is TRBD1 (6 bases). TRBV23-1 is recorded as an ORF, its role being uncertain. CDR3 size: 16 residues. V was shortened by 3 bases and J by 6 bases, with 19 bases between the two germline ends. CDR3 bases: TGCGCCAGCAGTCATCCAGGGGATCACGTATACGATACGCAGTATTTT. This codes for CASSHPGDHVYDTQYF.

The chain carries TRBV25-1 and TRBJ2-7; unclear D gene. V gave up 8 bases and J gave up 3 bases, with 17 bases separating them. The CDR3 totals 14 residues. Germline loops: CDR1 MGHDK, CDR2 SYGVNS. In DNA, the CDR3 is TGTGCCAGCGGAGATTCCTCACAGCTCTACGAGCAGTACTTC. It translates to CASGDSSQLYEQYF.

This chain uses TRBV12-5 with TRBJ2-2; 10 bases are a match to TRBD2. Trimming removed 5 bases from V and 2 bases from J; junction bases left unmatched: 11. CDR3 length: 18 residues. Germline CDR1 LGHNT, CDR2 FRNRAP. The DNA of the CDR3 is TGTGCTAGTGGTCTCACTTTTGGACTAGCGGTAAACACCGGGGAGCTGTTTTTT. Translated: CASGLTFGLAVNTGELFF.

The rearrangement links TRBV30 to TRBJ2-3; D is possibly TRBD2 (5 bases). Between the trimmed V and J ends, which lost 0 bases and 3 bases, there was a span of 10 bases. This CDR3 has 14 amino acids. Per the germline V gene, CDR1 is GTSNPN and CDR2 is SVGIG (reference sequence). The CDR3: CAWSVLVGTDTQYF. For the CDR3, the DNA is TGTGCCTGGAGTGTACTAGTGGGGACAGATACGCAGTATTTT.

This chain connects TRBV5-1 to TRBJ2-3, with 7 bases aligning to TRBD2. V lost 0 bases, J lost 3 bases, and 7 bases stayed unmatched. Per the germline V gene, CDR1 is SGHRS and CDR2 is YFSETQ. The length of the CDR3 is 16 residues. The CDR3 DNA sequence: TGCGCCAGCAGCTTGGCGGGCGGGAGCTTGACAGATACGCAGTATTTT. It encodes CASSLAGGSLTDTQYF.

This chain connects TRBV11-1 to TRBJ2-5; 8 bases match TRBD2. This CDR3 has 14 amino acids. CDR1 and CDR2 from the germline V gene are SGHAT and FQDESV (reference sequence). Trimming removed 5 bases from V and 3 bases from J; junction bases left unmatched: 5. CDR3 bases: TGTGCCAGCAGCCAACGGGGGGGCGAAGAGACCCAGTACTTC. It is translated as CASSQRGGEETQYF.

This clone showed up just once. The rearrangement joins TRBV6-1 to TRBJ2-7; TRBD1 is a possible D gene (6 bases). This CDR3 is 12 amino acids long. The V and J ends lost 3 bases and 6 bases respectively, with 9 bases between them. Germline CDR1 MNHNS, CDR2 SASEGT. In nucleotides, the CDR3 is TGTGCCAGCAGTGAGAACAGGGTCGAGCAGTACTTC. This translates into CASSENRVEQYF.

This rearrangement joins TRBV6-5 to TRBJ2-6; a possible D gene is TRBD2 (6 bases). V gave up 7 bases and J gave up 2 bases, with 12 bases separating them. The CDR3 consists of 15 residues. Germline V lookup: CDR1 MNHEY, CDR2 SVGAGI. CDR3 amino acids: CASTQRRAGANVLTF. The CDR3 region has the DNA TGTGCCAGCACTCAGAGGAGGGCTGGGGCCAACGTCCTGACTTTC.

In the case of this clone: Other DNA sequences within the sample encode an identical CDR3. The V gene is TRBV19, the J gene TRBJ2-2; 10 bases match TRBD2. There are 17 residues in the CDR3. Germline V gives CDR1 LNHDA, CDR2 SQIVND (reference sequence). V lost 3 bases to trimming and J lost 1 base; unmatched junction nucleotides: 5. Here the CDR3 DNA reads TGTGCCAGTAGTATCCCAGGACTAGCGGAGAACACCGGGGAGCTGTTTTTT. This codes for CASSIPGLAENTGELFF. Drawing the rest from reference TRBV19 and TRBJ2-2, the complete variable domain is DGGITQSPKYLFRKEGQNVTLSCEQNLNHDAMYWYRQDPGQGLRLIYYSQIVNDFQKGDIAEGYSVSREKKESFPLTVTSAQKNPTAFYLCASSIPGLAENTGELFFGEGSRLTVL.

The chain combines TRBV18 with TRBJ1-3; 10 bases match TRBD1. The ends lost 2 bases at V and 5 bases at J; junction bases unmatched: 6. The CDR3 is made up of 16 amino acids. Germline values: CDR1 KGHSH, CDR2 LQKENI. The CDR3 nucleotides read TGTGCCAGCTCACCAATCCAGGGACAGGGGAGAAACACCATATATTTT. Amino acid sequence: CASSPIQGQGRNTIYF.

CDR3 sequence reads: CASSPPRGGRLEQYF. CDR3 nucleotide sequence: TGTGCCAGCAGCCCCCCAAGAGGAGGGAGGTTGGAGCAGTACTTC. The chain couples TRBV7-8 to TRBJ2-7; TRBD2 is a possible D gene (6 bases). With 5 bases removed from V and 7 bases from J, the gap between germline ends came to 21 bases. CDR1 and CDR2 (germline): SGHVS, FQNEAQ. The CDR3 consists of 15 residues.